Listed here are 10 T cell receptor beta chains from one sample, sequenced in a study of regulatory T cells in long-lasting Graves disease. Construction of the TCR beta libraries employed iRepertoire HTBI primers in conjunction with Arm-PCR of CDR3 regions. TCRdb processed the multiplex PCR reads anew with MiXCR; each CDR3 protein has one entry. The table lists approximately 470,000 distinct CDR3 sequences, around 15% of them singletons. Noted time point: newly diagnosed GD, antithyroid drugs for less than 3 months. Isolated PBMC RNA provided the starting material for the TCR library. A further study also used this sample, focusing on T cells in Graves' hyperthyroidism and ophthalmopathy.

Sequencing used peripheral blood mononuclear cells (PBMCs), obtained at new diagnosis, from a patient treated with antithyroid drugs. The receptor set was obtained from a man aged 35 to 55 with Graves disease.

This clonotype was seen at least ten times. The chain joins TRBV6-5 to TRBJ2-4; D gene uncertain. Germline values: CDR1 MNHEY, CDR2 SVGAGI. V was pared by 2 bases and J by 0 bases, with 11 bases between. The CDR3 runs to 16 residues. The chain's CDR3 is CASSYGSGVAKNIQYF. The CDR3 DNA is TGTGCCAGCAGTTACGGCAGTGGGGTAGCCAAAAACATTCAGTACTTC.

This clonotype was counted a few times. The rearrangement links TRBV28 to TRBJ2-7; the D call may be TRBD1 or TRBD2 (8 bases each). This CDR3 contains 16 residues. Trimming pared 2 bases from V and 7 bases from J, leaving 21 bases between. CDR1 is MDHEN and CDR2 is SYDVKM in the germline V gene. The CDR3 loop reads CASSLTYRGTRGEQYF. CDR3 bases: TGTGCCAGCAGTTTAACTTACAGGGGGACTAGAGGAGAGCAGTACTTC.

This clonotype was detected a few times. The chain links TRBV27 to TRBJ2-3, with D possibly being TRBD2 (6 bases). CDR1 is MNHEY and CDR2 is SMNVEV in the germline V gene (reference sequence). The CDR3 has 15 amino acids. V lost 5 bases and J lost 6, with 18 bases in between. The CDR3 region has the DNA TGTGCCAGCAGTCCCCAAAGACTAGATTCGGATACGCAGTATTTT. Protein: CASSPQRLDSDTQYF.

This clonotype has only a few counts. The V and J genes are TRBV11-2 and TRBJ2-3, with 9 bases fitting TRBD2. With 0 bases clipped from V and 2 bases from J, the junction kept 9 bases outside the gene matches. From germline, CDR1 is SGHAT and CDR2 FQNNGV. This CDR3 is 18 amino acids long. The CDR3, as DNA: TGTGCCAGCAGCTTAGATCCGGCTAGCGGGATTTACACAGATACGCAGTATTTT. The encoded protein is CASSLDPASGIYTDTQYF.

This clonotype showed up just once. V usage is TRBV20-1 and J usage is TRBJ1-5, with 10 nucleotides matching TRBD1. V was pared by 0 bases and J by 6 bases, with 8 bases of the junction left unmatched. Germline lookup yields CDR1 DFQATT and CDR2 SNEGSKA (reference sequence). This CDR3 has 16 amino acids. The CDR3 reads CSARDFTTGGLQPQHF. The CDR3 bases are TGCAGTGCTAGAGATTTTACGACAGGGGGCCTTCAGCCCCAGCATTTT.

This clonotype has ten or more counts. V and J are TRBV28 and TRBJ2-5, with a tentative D call TRBD1 (6 bases). The ends were cut back, 6 bases at V and 2 bases at J, with 16 bases in the middle. Germline lookup yields CDR1 MDHEN and CDR2 SYDVKM. The CDR3 covers 15 residues. The CDR3 is CASSTIRGGQETQYF. CDR3 nucleotide sequence: TGTGCCAGCAGCACCATCAGGGGTGGTCAAGAGACCCAGTACTTC.

A note on this clonotype: A far larger clone is one base from this, pointing to a likely read error. The conserved closing phenylalanine or tryptophan is absent in this CDR3, likely reflecting a read error. V is TRBV11-3 and J is TRBJ2-1; D unresolved. The CDR3 totals 12 residues. Trimming left V 7 bases short and J 8 bases short, with 12 bases between. Germline CDR1 reads SGHNT; CDR2 reads YENEEA. The CDR3 nucleotides are TGTGCCAGCAACAGCTTGGCCGATGAGCAGTTCCTC. Protein product: CASNSLADEQFL.

This clonotype occurred many times. J is TRBJ1-2 and V is TRBV12-3 or TRBV12-4; D may be TRBD1 (5 bases). Trimming took 6 bases from V and 5 from J, leaving 13 bases between them. The CDR3 runs 13 residues. In DNA, the CDR3 is TGTGCCAGCAGCCCGGGGCTGAGGTATGGCTACACCTTC. This codes for CASSPGLRYGYTF.

This clonotype was seen ten or more times. This chain uses TRBV3-1 with TRBJ2-1; 8 bases agree with TRBD2. This CDR3 is 16 amino acids long. Germline CDR1 LGHDT, CDR2 YNNKEL (reference sequence). J gave up 4 bases and V 4 bases, and 9 bases lay outside the gene matches. The CDR3 DNA reads TGTGCCAGCAGCCGCCGGAGCGGGAGAGGGTACAATGAGCAGTTCTTC. Translation gives CASSRRSGRGYNEQFF.

The rearrangement uses TRBV30 and TRBJ2-6; D is unclear. The CDR3 spans 13 residues. Trimming shortened V by 4 bases and J by 0 bases, and 4 bases separated the two germline ends. Germline CDR1 is GTSNPN and CDR2 is SVGIG (reference sequence). In DNA, the CDR3 is TGTGCCTGGACAGCCTCTGGGGCCAACGTCCTGACTTTC. As protein: CAWTASGANVLTF. Combining the CDR3 with reference TRBV30 and TRBJ2-6 gives the whole variable domain SQTIHQWPATLVQPVGSPLSLECTVEGTSNPNLYWYRQAAGRGLQLLFYSVGIGQISSEVPQNLSASRPQDRQFILSSKKLLLSDSGFYLCAWTASGANVLTFGAGSRLTVL.